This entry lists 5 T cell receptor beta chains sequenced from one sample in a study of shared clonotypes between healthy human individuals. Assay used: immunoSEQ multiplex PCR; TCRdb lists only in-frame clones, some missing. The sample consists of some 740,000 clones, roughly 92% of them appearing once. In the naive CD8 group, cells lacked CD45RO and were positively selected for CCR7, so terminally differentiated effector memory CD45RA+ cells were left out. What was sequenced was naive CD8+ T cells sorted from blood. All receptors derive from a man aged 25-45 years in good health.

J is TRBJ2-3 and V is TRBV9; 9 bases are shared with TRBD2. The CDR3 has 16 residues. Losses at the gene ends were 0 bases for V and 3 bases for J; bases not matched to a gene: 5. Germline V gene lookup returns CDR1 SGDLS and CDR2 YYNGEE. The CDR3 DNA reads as TGTGCCAGCAGCGTAGTCGTAGCGGGAGCTACAGATACGCAGTATTTT. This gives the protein CASSVVVAGATDTQYF.

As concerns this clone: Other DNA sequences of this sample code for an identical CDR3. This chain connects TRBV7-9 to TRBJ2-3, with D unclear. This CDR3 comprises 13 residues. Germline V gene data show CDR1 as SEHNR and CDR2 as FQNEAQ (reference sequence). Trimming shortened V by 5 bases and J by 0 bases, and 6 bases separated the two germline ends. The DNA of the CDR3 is TGTGCCAGCAGCCTGATTAGCACAGATACGCAGTATTTT. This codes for CASSLISTDTQYF. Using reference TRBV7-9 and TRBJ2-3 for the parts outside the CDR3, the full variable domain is DTGVSQNPRHKITKRGQNVTFRCDPISEHNRLYWYRQTLGQGPEFLTYFQNEAQLEKSRLLSDRFSAERPKGSFSTLEIQRTEQGDSAMYLCASSLISTDTQYFGPGTRLTVL.

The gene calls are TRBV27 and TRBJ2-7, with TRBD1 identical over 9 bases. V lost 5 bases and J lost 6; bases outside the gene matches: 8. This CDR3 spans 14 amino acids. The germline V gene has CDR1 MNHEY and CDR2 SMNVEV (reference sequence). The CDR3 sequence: CASSLYVTGGEQYF. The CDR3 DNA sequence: TGTGCCAGCAGTCTGTATGTGACAGGGGGCGAGCAGTACTTC.

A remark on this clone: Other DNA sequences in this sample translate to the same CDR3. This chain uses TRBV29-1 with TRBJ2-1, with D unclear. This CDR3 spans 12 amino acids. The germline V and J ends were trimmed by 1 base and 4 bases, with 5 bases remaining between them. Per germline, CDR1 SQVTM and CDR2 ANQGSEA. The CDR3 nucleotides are TGCAGCGTTGAAGGGAATTACAATGAGCAGTTCTTC. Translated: CSVEGNYNEQFF.

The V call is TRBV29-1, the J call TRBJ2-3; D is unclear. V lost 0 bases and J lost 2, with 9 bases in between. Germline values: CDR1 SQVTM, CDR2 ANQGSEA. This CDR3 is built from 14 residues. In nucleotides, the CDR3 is TGCAGCGTTGAAGATCGGGTACCCACAGATACGCAGTATTTT. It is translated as CSVEDRVPTDTQYF.